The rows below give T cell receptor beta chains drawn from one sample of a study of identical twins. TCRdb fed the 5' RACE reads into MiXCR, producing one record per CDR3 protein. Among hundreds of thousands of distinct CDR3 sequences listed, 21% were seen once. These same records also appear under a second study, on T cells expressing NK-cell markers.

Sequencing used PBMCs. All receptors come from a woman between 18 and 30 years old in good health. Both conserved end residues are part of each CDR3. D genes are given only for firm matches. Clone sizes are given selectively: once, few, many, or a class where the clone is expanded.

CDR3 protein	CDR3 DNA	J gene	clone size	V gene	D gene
CSAISERTVNTEAFF	TGCAGTGCTATCTCCGAGAGGACGGTGAACACTGAAGCTTTCTTT	TRBJ1-1	-	TRBV20-1	-
CSAGFVGLNTQYF	TGCAGTGCCGGATTCGTCGGTCTGAATACGCAGTATTTT	TRBJ2-3	few	TRBV20-1	-
CASRLASGSNTDTQYF	TGCGCCAGCAGGCTGGCTAGCGGGAGTAACACAGATACGCAGTATTTT	TRBJ2-3	-	TRBV5-1	TRBD2
CASSLTRVFNNEQFF	TGTGCCAGCAGCTTGACGAGGGTATTTAACAATGAGCAGTTCTTC	TRBJ2-1	-	TRBV7-9	-
CAFSLTGLAGERPPDTQYF	TGTGCCTTCAGTTTAACGGGACTAGCGGGGGAGCGACCCCCAGATACGCAGTATTTT	TRBJ2-3	-	TRBV12-3/TRBV12-4	TRBD2
CASSGDSGLAGDHTDTQYF	TGTGCCAGCAGCGGAGACTCGGGACTAGCGGGGGACCACACAGATACGCAGTATTTT	TRBJ2-3	-	TRBV9	TRBD2
CASSPTGSETQYF	TGTGCCAGCAGCCCGACGGGGTCAGAGACCCAGTACTTC	TRBJ2-5	-	TRBV11-3	-
CASSYRGAGYTF	TGTGCCAGCAGTTATCGGGGGGCCGGCTACACCTTC	TRBJ1-2	-	TRBV6-5	-
CASSPQTSGGAYEQFF	TGTGCCAGCAGCCCCCAGACTAGCGGGGGGGCATATGAGCAGTTCTTC	TRBJ2-1	-	TRBV7-2	TRBD2
CSATSGESSYNEQFF	TGCAGTGCTACAAGCGGGGAAAGCTCCTACAATGAGCAGTTCTTC	TRBJ2-1	-	TRBV20-1	TRBD2
CATSDLDDPTDTQYF	TGTGCCACCAGTGATTTGGACGACCCCACAGATACGCAGTATTTT	TRBJ2-3	-	TRBV24-1	-
CASSDFGGPGETQYF	TGTGCCAGCAGCGATTTCGGGGGGCCAGGGGAGACCCAGTACTTC	TRBJ2-5	-	TRBV12-3/TRBV12-4	-
CSARRGSATGELFF	TGCAGTGCTAGACGAGGGAGTGCCACCGGGGAGCTGTTTTTT	TRBJ2-2	many	TRBV20-1	-
CASSRGGQGYTF	TGTGCCAGCAGTCGCGGGGGGCAAGGCTACACCTTC	TRBJ1-2	-	TRBV12-3/TRBV12-4	-
CASTGGGFGQHEQFF	TGTGCCAGCACGGGGGGCGGCTTTGGGCAACATGAGCAGTTCTTC	TRBJ2-1	many	TRBV6-1	-
CASSVGASGLGDNEQFF	TGTGCCAGCAGCGTAGGAGCCTCTGGACTAGGGGACAATGAGCAGTTCTTC	TRBJ2-1	-	TRBV7-9	TRBD2
CASRPGLLLTDTQYF	TGTGCCAGCAGGCCGGGACTACTTCTCACAGATACGCAGTATTTT	TRBJ2-3	few	TRBV5-4	TRBD2
CAWSGVWLTDTQYF	TGTGCCTGGAGCGGCGTATGGCTCACAGATACGCAGTATTTT	TRBJ2-3	-	TRBV30	-
CASSLDPLVEQFF	TGTGCCAGCAGCTTAGATCCACTAGTGGAGCAGTTCTTC	TRBJ2-1	few	TRBV7-8	-
CASSPQTPTDTQYF	TGTGCCAGCAGCCCACAGACTCCCACAGATACGCAGTATTTT	TRBJ2-3	few	TRBV9	-
CASSNRDRENEQFF	TGTGCCAGCAGCAACCGGGACAGGGAGAATGAGCAGTTCTTC	TRBJ2-1	-	TRBV7-9	TRBD1
CSVERDRGNEQFF	TGCAGCGTTGAACGGGACAGGGGCAATGAGCAGTTCTTC	TRBJ2-1	few	TRBV29-1	TRBD1
CSASSGGTHEQYF	TGCAGTGCTAGTAGCGGGGGAACACACGAGCAGTACTTC	TRBJ2-7	few	TRBV20-1	TRBD2
CSVRDGELFF	TGCAGCGTTAGGGATGGGGAGCTGTTTTTT	TRBJ2-2	few	TRBV29-1	-
CASSERSGSETEAFF	TGTGCCAGCAGTGAAAGATCGGGTTCGGAGACTGAAGCTTTCTTT	TRBJ1-1	-	TRBV6-1	-
CASSQRTRTGLKDTQYF	TGTGCCAGCAGCCAACGAACGAGGACAGGGTTAAAAGATACGCAGTATTTT	TRBJ2-3	-	TRBV7-8	TRBD1
CASSSLTGLNQPQHF	TGTGCCAGCAGCTCCCTGACTGGCTTGAATCAGCCCCAGCATTTT	TRBJ1-5	many	TRBV7-2	-
CATSDLYGEQFF	TGTGCCACCAGTGATTTGTATGGTGAGCAGTTCTTC	TRBJ2-1	-	TRBV24-1	-
CASSNGNTEAFF	TGCGCCAGCAGTAACGGGAACACTGAAGCTTTCTTT	TRBJ1-1	-	TRBV10-2	-
CASSLDLANTGELFF	TGCGCCAGCAGCTTGGATCTAGCGAACACCGGGGAGCTGTTTTTT	TRBJ2-2	few	TRBV5-1	-
CASSPPGLAGGSAEQFF	TGTGCCAGCTCACCACCTGGACTAGCGGGGGGGTCCGCTGAGCAGTTCTTC	TRBJ2-1	-	TRBV18	TRBD2
CASSLVGDIQYF	TGTGCCAGCAGTTTAGTAGGAGACATTCAGTACTTC	TRBJ2-4	many	TRBV12-3/TRBV12-4	-
CASSLTPLAGAGEQYF	TGTGCCAGCAGCTTAACCCCCCTAGCGGGAGCTGGCGAGCAGTACTTC	TRBJ2-7	-	TRBV7-2	TRBD2
CASSPLTSGGSTDTQYF	TGTGCCAGCAGTCCCCTGACTAGCGGGGGGAGCACAGATACGCAGTATTTT	TRBJ2-3	few	TRBV28	TRBD2
CASSPPSGSDIQYF	TGTGCCAGCAGCCCCCCTAGCGGGAGTGACATTCAGTACTTC	TRBJ2-4	-	TRBV6-4	TRBD2
CASSHSAGNTGELFF	TGTGCCAGCAGCCATTCGGCGGGGAACACCGGGGAGCTGTTTTTT	TRBJ2-2	few	TRBV3-1	-
CSVVMSGQETQYF	TGCAGCGTGGTGATGAGCGGGCAAGAGACCCAGTACTTC	TRBJ2-5	many	TRBV29-1	-
CSATPTANYGYTF	TGCAGTGCTACTCCGACAGCCAACTATGGCTACACCTTC	TRBJ1-2	few	TRBV20-1	-
CASSPNTERVTEAFF	TGTGCCAGCAGCCCCAACACGGAGCGAGTCACTGAAGCTTTCTTT	TRBJ1-1	many	TRBV5-4	-
CASSLGSSYDTQYF	TGTGCCAGCAGTTTAGGGTCAAGTTACGATACGCAGTATTTT	TRBJ2-3	many	TRBV12-3/TRBV12-4	-
CASSSAGLYDGELFF	TGTGCCAGCAGTTCGGCAGGGTTGTATGACGGGGAGCTGTTTTTT	TRBJ2-2	-	TRBV27	-
CSASALAGGREQYF	TGCAGTGCTAGCGCACTAGCGGGGGGGCGCGAGCAGTACTTC	TRBJ2-7	few	TRBV20-1	TRBD2
CASSLLVTEQYF	TGTGCCAGCAGCTTACTAGTCACCGAGCAGTACTTC	TRBJ2-7	-	TRBV5-5	-
CSVDRGANVLTF	TGCAGCGTTGACAGGGGGGCCAACGTCCTGACTTTC	TRBJ2-6	once	TRBV29-1	-
CASSFIGSGALEETQYF	TGTGCCAGCAGTTTTATCGGTTCGGGGGCGCTGGAAGAGACCCAGTACTTC	TRBJ2-5	few	TRBV27	-
CSAEAGAPSETQYF	TGCAGTGCGGAAGCGGGTGCCCCCTCCGAGACCCAGTACTTC	TRBJ2-5	-	TRBV20-1	-
CASSLMGTSGSLNEQYF	TGTGCCAGCAGCTTAATGGGGACTAGCGGGAGTCTCAACGAGCAGTACTTC	TRBJ2-7	few	TRBV7-6	TRBD2